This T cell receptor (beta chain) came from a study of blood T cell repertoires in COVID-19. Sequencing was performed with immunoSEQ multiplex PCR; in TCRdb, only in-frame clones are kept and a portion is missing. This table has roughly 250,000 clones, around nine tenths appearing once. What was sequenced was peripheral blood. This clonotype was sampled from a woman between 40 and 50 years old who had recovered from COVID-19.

The CDR3 is CASSLLTGVSEKLFF. The CDR3, as DNA: TGTGCCAGCTCACTTCTGACAGGGGTTAGTGAAAAACTGTTTTTT. The gene calls are TRBV18 and TRBJ1-4, with TRBD1 identical over 8 bases. Germline CDR1 and CDR2: KGHSH and LQKENI. This CDR3 has 15 residues. The J segment lost 7 bases and the V segment lost 4 bases, leaving 8 bases of the junction unmatched. The full variable domain, in which reference TRBV18 and TRBJ1-4 provide the parts outside the CDR3, is NAGVMQNPRHLVRRRGQEARLRCSPMKGHSHVYWYRQLPEEGLKFMVYLQKENIIDESGMPKERFSAEFPKEGPSILRIQQVVRGDSAAYFCASSLLTGVSEKLFFGSGTQLSVL.